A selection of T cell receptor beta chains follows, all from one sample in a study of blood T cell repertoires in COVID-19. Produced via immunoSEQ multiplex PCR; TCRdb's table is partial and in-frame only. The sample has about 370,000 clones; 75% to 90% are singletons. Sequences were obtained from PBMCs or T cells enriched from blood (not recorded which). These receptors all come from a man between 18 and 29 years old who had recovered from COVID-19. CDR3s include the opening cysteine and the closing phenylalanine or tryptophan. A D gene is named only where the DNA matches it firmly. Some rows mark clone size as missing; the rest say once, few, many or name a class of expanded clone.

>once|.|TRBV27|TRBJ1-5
TGTGCCAGCAGTTTAGGTAGAGATCAGCCCCAGCATTTT
CASSLGRDQPQHF
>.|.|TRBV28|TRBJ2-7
TGTGCCAGCAGTCCGGTTAAAGGACTCGTTTTTACCTACGAGCAGTACTTC
CASSPVKGLVFTYEQYF
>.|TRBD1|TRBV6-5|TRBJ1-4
TGTGCCAGCAGTTACTCCCCAGGGGGCGGGGGTGAAAAACTGTTTTTT
CASSYSPGGGGEKLFF
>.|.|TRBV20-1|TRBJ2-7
TGCAGTGCTAGTTCGACAGTTTCCTACGAGCAGTACTTC
CSASSTVSYEQYF
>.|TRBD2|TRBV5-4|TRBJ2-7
TGTGCCAGCAGCCCCGGACAAGCGGGAGGGCCCTACGAGCAGTACTTC
CASSPGQAGGPYEQYF
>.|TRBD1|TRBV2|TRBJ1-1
TGTGCCAGCAGGGGACAGGGGGCGAACACTGAAGCTTTCTTT
CASRGQGANTEAFF
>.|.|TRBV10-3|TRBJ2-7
TGTGCCATCAGTGTACAGGGATACGAGCAGTACTTC
CAISVQGYEQYF
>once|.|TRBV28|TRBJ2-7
TGTGCCAGCAGTGCACAGCCCTACGAGCAGTACTTC
CASSAQPYEQYF
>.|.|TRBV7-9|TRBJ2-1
TGTGCCAGCAGCTTTGGTCCTCTATTATACAATGAGCAGTTCTTC
CASSFGPLLYNEQFF
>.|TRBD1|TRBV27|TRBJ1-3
TGTGCCAGCAGTCAAGGGACAGGGCTCGGAAACACCATATATTTT
CASSQGTGLGNTIYF
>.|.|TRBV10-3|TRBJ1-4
TGTGCCATCAGAATAACAGTTAATGAAAAACTGTTTTTT
CAIRITVNEKLFF
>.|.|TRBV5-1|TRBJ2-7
TGCGCCAGCAGCTCGAGGGGGGGGACCGCCTTCTACGAGCAGTACTTC
CASSSRGGTAFYEQYF
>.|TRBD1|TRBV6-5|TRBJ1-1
TGTGCCAGCAGTTACTTCCAGGGGGGTGAAGCTTTCTTT
CASSYFQGGEAFF
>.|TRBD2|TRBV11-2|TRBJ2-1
TGTGCCAGCAGCCCTCTAAGAGGACCTAGCGGGTCCTACAATGAGCAGTTCTTC
CASSPLRGPSGSYNEQFF
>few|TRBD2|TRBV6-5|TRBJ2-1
TGTGCCAGCAATCCGACTAGCGGGGGTTACAATGAGCAGTTCTTC
CASNPTSGGYNEQFF
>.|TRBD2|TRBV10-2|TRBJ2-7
TGCGCCAGCAGGGCCTCGGGGGGTCCCTACGAGCAGTACTTC
CASRASGGPYEQYF
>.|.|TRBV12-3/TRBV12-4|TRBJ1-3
TGTGCCAGCAGCCAACCCGGGGTCACCATATATTTT
CASSQPGVTIYF
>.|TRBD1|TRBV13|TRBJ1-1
TGTGCCAGCAGCTGGACAGGGGTGGTCACTGAAGCTTTCTTT
CASSWTGVVTEAFF
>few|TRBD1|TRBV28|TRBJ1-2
TGTGCCAGCAGTCCGACAGGGTATGGCTACACCTTC
CASSPTGYGYTF
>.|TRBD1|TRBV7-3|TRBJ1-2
TGTGCCAGCAGCCCCGGACAGGGGACCTATGGCTACACCTTC
CASSPGQGTYGYTF
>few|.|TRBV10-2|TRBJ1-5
TGCGCCAGCAGTGACCCCACAGGCTCCCGCTCTCAGCCCCAGCATTTT
CASSDPTGSRSQPQHF
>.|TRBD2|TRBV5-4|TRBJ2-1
TGTGCCAGCAGCGCCGGACTAGCGGGAGCGAGAGAGCAGTTCTTC
CASSAGLAGAREQFF
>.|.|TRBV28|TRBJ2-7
TGTGCCAGCAGGGACACGTACTCCTACGAGCAGTACTTC
CASRDTYSYEQYF
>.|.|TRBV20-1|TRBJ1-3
TGCAGTGCCAGTCCAGGGTTAGGAAACACCATATATTTT
CSASPGLGNTIYF
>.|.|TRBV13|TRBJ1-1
TGTGCCAGCAGCTACGGGGACAACCTAAACACTGAAGCTTTCTTT
CASSYGDNLNTEAFF
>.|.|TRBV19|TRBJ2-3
TGTGCCAGTAGTATAGGTCTGGGCCCAGATACGCAGTATTTT
CASSIGLGPDTQYF
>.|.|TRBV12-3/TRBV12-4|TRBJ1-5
TGTGCCAGCAGCAAACGGGGGGCTCAGCCCCAGCATTTT
CASSKRGAQPQHF
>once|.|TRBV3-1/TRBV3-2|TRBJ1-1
TGTGCCAGCAGCCAAGGACACGGGAACACTGAAGCTTTCTTT
CASSQGHGNTEAFF
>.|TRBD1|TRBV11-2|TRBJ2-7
TGTGCCAGCAGCTGGGACAGCTTGACCTACGAGCAGTACTTC
CASSWDSLTYEQYF
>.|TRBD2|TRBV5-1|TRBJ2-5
TGCGCCAGCAGCTTGGGACCGGGGGGGCTGGTACCCGAGACCCAGTACTTC
CASSLGPGGLVPETQYF
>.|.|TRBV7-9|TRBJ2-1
TGTGCCAGCAGCTTAGGCGTCTCCCATGAGCAGTTCTTC
CASSLGVSHEQFF
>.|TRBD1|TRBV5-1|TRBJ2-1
TGCGCCAGCAGTTCCGGGACAGGGGGTATCAATGAGCAGTTCTTC
CASSSGTGGINEQFF
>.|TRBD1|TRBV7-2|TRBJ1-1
TGTGCCAGCAGCTGGACAGGGGTTGGCTCAGCTGAAGCTTTCTTT
CASSWTGVGSAEAFF
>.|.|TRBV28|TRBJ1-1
TGTGCCAGCAGTCAAAGGGTACAGGGACCTGAAGCTTTCTTT
CASSQRVQGPEAFF
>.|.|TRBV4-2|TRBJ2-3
TGTGCCAGCAGCCCCGAAGGGGAAGCCCGGGCGCAGTATTTT
CASSPEGEARAQYF
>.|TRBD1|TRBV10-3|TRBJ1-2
TGTGCCATCAGTGGGGACAGACGATTTTCTAACTATGGCTACACCTTC
CAISGDRRFSNYGYTF
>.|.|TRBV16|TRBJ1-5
TGTGCCAGCAGCCCGGGACTCTTCAGCAATCAGCCCCAGCATTTT
CASSPGLFSNQPQHF
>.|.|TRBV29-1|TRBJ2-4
TGCAGCTACCATAGTACCAAAAACATTCAGTACTTC
CSYHSTKNIQYF
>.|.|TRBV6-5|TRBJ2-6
TGTGCCAGCACCCTGAGTGGCTCTGGGGCCAACGTCCTGACTTTC
CASTLSGSGANVLTF
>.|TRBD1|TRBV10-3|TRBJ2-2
TGTGCCATCAGTGGTCGACAGGGAACCAACACCGGGGAGCTGTTTTTT
CAISGRQGTNTGELFF
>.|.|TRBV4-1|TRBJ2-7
TGCGCCAGCAGCGTGGGTCCCTTCGGCCAGGCCCCCTACGAGCAGTACTTC
CASSVGPFGQAPYEQYF
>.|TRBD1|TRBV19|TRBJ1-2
TGTGCCAGTAGTATAACGGGGACAGATGGCTACACCTTC
CASSITGTDGYTF
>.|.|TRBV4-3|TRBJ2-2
TGCGCCAGCAGCCAAGAATTATCGGGGTCCCCGGGCGGGGAGCTGTTTTTT
CASSQELSGSPGGELFF
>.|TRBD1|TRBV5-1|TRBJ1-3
TGCGCCAGCAGCTCCGGACAGGGAAGGACTGGAAACACCATATATTTT
CASSSGQGRTGNTIYF
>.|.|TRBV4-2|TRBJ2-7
TGTGCCAGCAGCCAAGATCCCACGGCGTGGGCCGCCTACGAGCAGTACTTC
CASSQDPTAWAAYEQYF
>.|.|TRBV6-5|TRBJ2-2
TGTGCCAGCAGTTTGACAGCGAACACCGGGGAGCTGTTTTTT
CASSLTANTGELFF
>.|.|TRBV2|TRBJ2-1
TGTGCCACCCCCCTCGGGGAGAGCTCCTACAATGAGCAGTTCTTC
CATPLGESSYNEQFF
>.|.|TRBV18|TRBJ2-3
TGTGCCAGCTCACCACGGGGCAGTACCACAGATACGCAGTATTTT
CASSPRGSTTDTQYF
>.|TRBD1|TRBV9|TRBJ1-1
TGTGCCAGCAGCGTGGGACAGTTGAACACTGAAGCTTTCTTT
CASSVGQLNTEAFF
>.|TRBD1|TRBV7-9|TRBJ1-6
TGTGCCACCCGACAGGGGGATGTTCGGCCTTCACCCCTCCACTTT
CATRQGDVRPSPLHF
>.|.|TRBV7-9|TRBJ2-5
TGTGCCAGCAGCCCCGGGTGGGAGACCCAGTACTTC
CASSPGWETQYF